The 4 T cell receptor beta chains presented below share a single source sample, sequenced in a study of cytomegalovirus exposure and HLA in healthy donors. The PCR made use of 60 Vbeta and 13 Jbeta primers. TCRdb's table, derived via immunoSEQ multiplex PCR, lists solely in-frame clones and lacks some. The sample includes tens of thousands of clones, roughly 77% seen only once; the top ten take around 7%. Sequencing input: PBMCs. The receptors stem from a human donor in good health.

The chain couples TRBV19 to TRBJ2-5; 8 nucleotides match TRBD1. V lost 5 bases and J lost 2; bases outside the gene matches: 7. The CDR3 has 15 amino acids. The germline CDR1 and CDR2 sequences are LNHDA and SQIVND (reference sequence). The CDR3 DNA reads TGTGCCAGTAGTGTCCGGACAGGGCCTCAAGAGACCCAGTACTTC. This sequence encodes CASSVRTGPQETQYF.

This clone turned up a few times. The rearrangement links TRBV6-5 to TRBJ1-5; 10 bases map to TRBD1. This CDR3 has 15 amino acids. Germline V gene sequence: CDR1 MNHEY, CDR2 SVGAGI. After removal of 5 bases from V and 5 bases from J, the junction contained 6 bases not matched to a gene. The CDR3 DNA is TGTGCCAGCAGTACCGGACAGGGGGGCCATCAGCCCCAGCATTTT. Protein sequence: CASSTGQGGHQPQHF.

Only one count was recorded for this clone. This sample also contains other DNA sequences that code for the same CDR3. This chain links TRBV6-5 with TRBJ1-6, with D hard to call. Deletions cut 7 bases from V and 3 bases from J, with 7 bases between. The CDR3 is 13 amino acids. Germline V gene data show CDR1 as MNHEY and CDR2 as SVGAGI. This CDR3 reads CASTAGYNSPLHF. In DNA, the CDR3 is TGTGCCAGCACTGCAGGCTATAATTCACCCCTCCACTTT.

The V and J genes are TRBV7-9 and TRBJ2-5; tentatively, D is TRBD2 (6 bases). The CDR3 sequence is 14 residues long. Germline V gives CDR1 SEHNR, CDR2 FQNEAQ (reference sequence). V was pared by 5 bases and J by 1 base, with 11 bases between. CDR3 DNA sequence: TGTGCCAGCAGCCCGGGACTTCCCCAAGAGACCCAGTACTTC. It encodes CASSPGLPQETQYF.